This passage covers 14 T cell receptor beta chains from one sample sequenced in a study of cytomegalovirus exposure and HLA in healthy donors (dated by TCRdb to about 2017). Libraries came from the immunoSEQ multiplex PCR assay. For the multiplex PCR, a mixture combining 60 forward primers for TCR Vbeta segments and 13 reverse primers for TCR Jbeta segments was used. As stored in TCRdb, this immuneACCESS dataset retains in-frame rearrangements with V and J assigned. A fraction of the clones does not appear; measured against another copy, unresolved V genes explain less than half of the discrepancy, and the remainder lacks a known reason. The sample records more than 85,000 clones, under 75% of which are singletons. The biggest ten clones account for about 1.3% of the sample. Sequencing used PBMCs. All receptors come from a female donor in good health and CMV-seronegative.

This clone appeared a few times. The junction and the germline gene differ at one end; a read error may be behind it. The chain joins TRBV5-1 to TRBJ2-2; 12 bases are shared with TRBD2. CDR3 size: 17 residues. Germline V gene sequence: CDR1 SGHRS, CDR2 YFSETQ. This chain's CDR3 is CDSSLGLAGAITGELFF. The CDR3 DNA reads TGCGACAGCAGCTTGGGACTAGCGGGCGCTATCACCGGGGAGCTGTTTTTT.

This CDR3 reads CASSFPGGDNSGANVLTF. For the CDR3, the DNA is TGTGCCAGCAGCTTCCCCGGGGGTGACAACTCTGGGGCCAACGTCCTGACTTTC. J is TRBJ2-6 and V is TRBV9; tentative D call: TRBD2 (6 bases). The CDR3 contains 18 residues. Trimming cost V 4 bases and J 0 bases, with 17 bases left between them. Germline V gene lookup returns CDR1 SGDLS and CDR2 YYNGEE.

Comment on this clone: A read error is likely, as this CDR3 ends without the conserved phenylalanine or tryptophan. The limits of the CDR3 on the DNA are not certain, so only TCRdb's listed CDR3 is given. The rearrangement links TRBV6-4 to TRBJ2-7; the table gives TRBD1 as D, unverified against the DNA. The germline CDR1 and CDR2 sequences are MRHNA and SNTAGT. From its first to its last residue, the CDR3 has 11 amino acids. The CDR3 region is CASSDSTGGNS.

The chain employs TRBV7-2 and TRBJ1-2, with D possibly TRBD1 on 5 matching bases. Germline loops: CDR1 SGHTA, CDR2 FQGNSA. This CDR3 has 14 amino acids. Trimming left V 4 bases short and J 5 bases short, with 14 bases between. As DNA, the CDR3 is TGTGCCAGCAGCTCCGGGACTGCATATTATGGCTACACCTTC. Translating gives CASSSGTAYYGYTF. Based on the CDR3 plus reference TRBV7-2 and TRBJ1-2, the full variable domain is GAGVSQSPSNKVTEKGKDVELRCDPISGHTALYWYRQSLGQGLEFLIYFQGNSAPDKSGLPSDRFSAERTGGSVSTLTIQRTQQEDSAVYLCASSSGTAYYGYTFGSGTRLTVV.

This chain uses TRBV5-6 with TRBJ1-2, with no clear D. Trimming stripped 0 bases from V and 4 bases from J, with 13 bases between. This CDR3 has 15 residues. Germline values: CDR1 SGHDT, CDR2 YYEEEE. The CDR3 DNA is TGTGCCAGCAGCTTGGGGTGGCCTCCCAGCTATGGCTACACCTTC. It specifies CASSLGWPPSYGYTF. Drawing the rest from reference TRBV5-6 and TRBJ1-2, the complete variable domain is DAGVTQSPTHLIKTRGQQVTLRCSPKSGHDTVSWYQQALGQGPQFIFQYYEEEERQRGNFPDRFSGHQFPNYSSELNVNALLLGDSALYLCASSLGWPPSYGYTFGSGTRLTVV.

As DNA, the CDR3 is TGTGCCATCAGTCGGCCAAGGGGGAGAGATGGCTACACCTTC. Translated: CAISRPRGRDGYTF. The V gene is TRBV10-3, the J gene TRBJ1-2, with D possibly TRBD1 on 6 matching bases. V was trimmed by 5 bases and J by 6 bases, leaving 16 bases between them. Germline V gene data show CDR1 as ENHRY and CDR2 as SYGVKD. This CDR3 comprises 14 residues.

This chain links TRBV4-2 with TRBJ2-1; 7 bases are shared with TRBD2. Germline loops: CDR1 LGHNA, CDR2 YNFKEQ. Trimming took 2 bases from V and 6 from J; bases not matched to a gene: 4. The CDR3 totals 14 residues. The CDR3 spells CASSQQRGGNEQFF. The CDR3 bases are TGTGCCAGCAGCCAACAGCGGGGCGGCAATGAGCAGTTCTTC.

The rearrangement links TRBV28 to TRBJ2-7; 7 bases are a match to TRBD1. Germline V gene data show CDR1 as MDHEN and CDR2 as SYDVKM. The V gene end was trimmed by 2 bases and the J gene end by 3 bases; junction bases not matched to a gene: 7. The CDR3 has 15 amino acids. CDR3 in amino acids: CASSLNPTGSYEQYF. In DNA form, the CDR3 reads TGTGCCAGCAGTTTAAATCCGACAGGGAGCTACGAGCAGTACTTC.

This clone was observed once. The chain carries TRBV25-1 and TRBJ1-1; TRBD1 might be the D (5 bases). Germline V gene sequence: CDR1 MGHDK, CDR2 SYGVNS. The CDR3 is 12 residues long. Trimming removed 4 bases from V and 7 bases from J, with 10 bases in between. The CDR3 sequence is CASSGFQGEAFF. As DNA, the CDR3 is TGTGCCAGCAGTGGATTCCAGGGTGAAGCTTTCTTT.

This clone turned up a few times. The chain is built from TRBV5-6 and TRBJ1-1; 7 nucleotides line up with TRBD1. Per germline, CDR1 SGHDT and CDR2 YYEEEE. The V and J ends lost 4 bases and 8 bases, in that order; junction bases with no gene match: 5. The CDR3 is made up of 12 amino acids. The DNA for the CDR3 is TGTGCCAGCAGCATCAAACAGGGGGAAGCTTTCTTT. It translates to CASSIKQGEAFF.

The chain employs TRBV30 and TRBJ2-7, with D possibly matching TRBD2 (5 bases). The ends were cut back, 8 bases at V and 3 bases at J, with 14 bases in the middle. The germline V gene has CDR1 GTSNPN and CDR2 SVGIG (reference sequence). The CDR3 covers 12 residues. CDR3 region: CALLRTVYEQYF. For the CDR3, the DNA is TGTGCCCTTTTGCGGACTGTCTACGAGCAGTACTTC.

The chain combines TRBV4-1 with TRBJ2-5; the match to TRBD2 covers 12 bases. The J call may be incorrect, as the DNA end agrees better with TRBJ2-7. The length of the CDR3 is 16 residues. CDR1 and CDR2 (germline): MGHRA, YSYEKL. The CDR3 loop is CASSWTSGIRRDEQYF. CDR3 DNA sequence: TGCGCCAGCAGCTGGACTAGCGGGATACGCCGGGACGAGCAGTACTTC.

The genes are TRBV5-6 and TRBJ2-4; D is unresolved. The germline V and J ends were trimmed by 2 bases and 0 bases, with 9 bases remaining between them. The CDR3 has 15 amino acids. Germline V CDR1 and CDR2: SGHDT, YYEEEE. The DNA of the CDR3 is TGTGCCAGCAGCTTTCGCAGATTAGCCAAAAACATTCAGTACTTC. This encodes CASSFRRLAKNIQYF.

The gene calls are TRBV28 and TRBJ2-1; 8 nucleotides align to TRBD1. Germline V gene lookup returns CDR1 MDHEN and CDR2 SYDVKM. J gave up 4 bases and V 3 bases, and 14 bases lay outside the gene matches. The CDR3 spans 18 residues. CDR3 amino acids: CASSFTRRTGSYYNEQFF. The CDR3 coding sequence is TGTGCCAGCAGTTTTACCCGAAGGACAGGGAGTTATTACAATGAGCAGTTCTTC.